This T cell receptor (beta chain) comes out of a study of blood T cell repertoires in COVID-19. Study in general: Samples taken during acute and convalescent COVID-19 were collected in the United States, Italy and Spain.

Germline loops: CDR1 KGHSH, CDR2 LQKENI. V lost 1 base and J lost 7, with 14 bases in between. This CDR3 comprises 15 residues. Participant ages covered about 18 to 100 years across about two dozen US areas. Two negative PCRs, clearance, or symptom resolution were required of recovered Cohort 3 donors. As handled by the study authors: How many nucleated cells were present was estimated from reference gene primer amplification. Generated by immunoSEQ multiplex PCR, the TCRdb table keeps only in-frame clones and is missing some. V and J calls and clone size come straight from that table; D and trimming were deduced from the DNA. The table records roughly 330,000 clones, approximately 89% of them present only once.

The specimen was PBMCs or T cells enriched from blood (not recorded which). V usage is TRBV18 and J usage is TRBJ2-1; D might be TRBD1 (5 bases). The TCR comes from a young woman who had recovered from COVID-19. The CDR3 nucleotides are TGTGCCAGCTCACCACGGGCCAGGGTTGTAAATGAGCAGTTCTTC. Translating it yields CASSPRARVVNEQFF.